These 23 T cell receptor beta chains came from one sample sequenced in a study of cytomegalovirus exposure and HLA in healthy donors. It was with 60 Vbeta and 13 Jbeta primers that the PCR ran. Data came from immunoSEQ multiplex PCR; TCRdb stores just in-frame clones and leaves some out. The sample carries some 110,000 clones, 55% to 65% recorded once. Sequenced input: PBMCs. These receptors all stem from a woman aged 40 to 55 in good health and CMV-seropositive.

V is TRBV7-2 and J is TRBJ2-6; 7 bases map to TRBD1. The length of the CDR3 is 15 residues. J lost 2 bases, V lost 6 bases, and 4 bases had no gene match. CDR1 is SGHTA and CDR2 is FQGNSA in the germline V gene. The CDR3 is CASRRQGAGANVLTF. DNA for the CDR3: TGTGCCAGCAGACGCCAGGGGGCTGGGGCCAACGTCCTGACTTTC.

The rearrangement links TRBV4-3 to TRBJ1-2, with D unresolved. V was clipped by 1 base and J by 2 bases, with 11 bases between them. Germline CDR1 LGHNA, CDR2 YSLEER. CDR3 length: 15 amino acids. CDR3 residues: CASSQVVGENYGYTF. CDR3 in DNA: TGCGCCAGCAGCCAAGTTGTGGGAGAGAACTATGGCTACACCTTC.

This sequence joins TRBV9 and TRBJ2-1; D call uncertain. CDR3 size: 11 residues. The germline V gene encodes CDR1 SGDLS and CDR2 YYNGEE. Trimming removed 3 bases at V and 6 bases at J, with 4 bases between. In DNA form, the CDR3 reads TGTGCCAGCAGCGGAGGCAATGAGCAGTTCTTC. Amino acids: CASSGGNEQFF.

The V and J genes are TRBV6-5 and TRBJ2-1, with 8 positions matching TRBD1. The CDR3 consists of 13 residues. V was clipped by 4 bases and J by 14 bases; unmatched bases: 10. Germline V gene data show CDR1 as MNHEY and CDR2 as SVGAGI. The CDR3 spells CASSSRIQGEEFF. CDR3 nucleotide sequence: TGTGCCAGCAGTTCCAGAATACAGGGGGAAGAGTTCTTC.

The V call is TRBV4-1, the J call TRBJ1-3, with a possible D match to TRBD1 (6 bases). Trimming left V 4 bases short and J 0 bases short, with 13 bases between. This CDR3 has 16 amino acids. The V gene's germline CDR1 is MGHRA and CDR2 YSYEKL. In nucleotides, the CDR3 is TGCGCCAGCAGCCGGGCGGACAGCCACTCTGGAAACACCATATATTTT. Translated: CASSRADSHSGNTIYF.

The chain links TRBV7-3 to TRBJ2-3, with 8 bases matching TRBD1. The CDR3 consists of 16 residues. J was trimmed by 2 bases and V by 2 bases; bases with no gene match: 6. The germline V gene has CDR1 SGHTA and CDR2 FQGTGA. The CDR3: CASSLGGTGSTDTQYF. CDR3 in DNA: TGTGCCAGCAGCTTAGGGGGGACAGGATCCACAGATACGCAGTATTTT.

This clone was observed a handful of times. This sequence joins TRBV5-8 and TRBJ2-5; TRBD2 agrees at 12 bases. J was trimmed by 5 bases and V by 2 bases; bases with no gene match: 4. This CDR3 region has 15 residues. In germline, CDR1 is SGHTS, CDR2 YDEGEE. The CDR3 DNA follows: TGTGCCAGCAGCTTTACTAGCGGGAGGCAGGAGACCCAGTACTTC. Translated: CASSFTSGRQETQYF.

This CDR3 is CASSYSGLAYEQYF. DNA of the CDR3: TGTGCCAGCAGTTACTCGGGACTAGCCTACGAGCAGTACTTC. The J gene is TRBJ2-7, the V gene TRBV6-7; 8 bases map to TRBD2. TRBV6-7 is noted as an ORF with a role that remains uncertain. J was trimmed by 2 bases and V by 0 bases; bases with no gene match: 0. The CDR3 length is 14 residues.

J is TRBJ2-2 and V is TRBV7-9, with 7 positions matching TRBD1. V shed 5 bases and J 4 bases; nucleotides not matched to a gene: 7. This CDR3 is built from 15 residues. Germline V gene data show CDR1 as SEHNR and CDR2 as FQNEAQ (reference sequence). This CDR3 reads CASSPWTGGTGELFF. The DNA for the CDR3 is TGTGCCAGCAGCCCTTGGACAGGAGGCACCGGGGAGCTGTTTTTT.

This clone was observed a few times. The rearrangement uses TRBV19 and TRBJ2-1, with 7 bases fitting TRBD1. CDR3 size: 14 residues. V trimming: 6 bases; J trimming: 9 bases; junction bases outside the gene matches: 11. The germline V gene has CDR1 LNHDA and CDR2 SQIVND (reference sequence). This chain's CDR3 is CASRGGAKRAEQFF. The CDR3 region has the DNA TGTGCCAGTAGAGGGGGCGCAAAAAGGGCTGAGCAGTTCTTC.

This chain joins TRBV7-2 and TRBJ1-3; D not resolved. This CDR3 is 18 amino acids long. Germline CDR1 and CDR2: SGHTA and FQGNSA. Trimming cost V 3 bases and J 0 bases, with 18 bases left between them. The DNA for the CDR3 is TGTGCCAGCAGCTTCGAGACTGCTAGTTTAAGCTCTGGAAACACCATATATTTT. Amino acid sequence: CASSFETASLSSGNTIYF.

This clone was seen a few times. J is TRBJ2-7 and V is TRBV4-1, with 7 positions matching TRBD1. Per germline, CDR1 MGHRA and CDR2 YSYEKL. The J segment lost 5 bases and the V segment lost 1 base, leaving 8 bases of the junction unmatched. The CDR3 runs 15 residues. DNA for the CDR3: TGCGCCAGCAGCCAAGGGGAGACAGGGAGCGACGAGCAGTACTTC. It yields the protein CASSQGETGSDEQYF.

The V call is TRBV29-1, the J call TRBJ1-1; D gene uncertain. The CDR3 sequence is 11 residues long. The germline V gene has CDR1 SQVTM and CDR2 ANQGSEA. V dropped 5 bases and J dropped 6 bases, with 10 bases sitting between them. CDR3 amino acids: CSVLHGAEAFF. DNA of the CDR3: TGCAGCGTTTTGCACGGGGCTGAAGCTTTCTTT.

In this sample, this clone turned up a few times. The chain couples TRBV4-2 to TRBJ2-7; D remains unclear. CDR1 and CDR2 (germline): LGHNA, YNFKEQ. V was cut by 3 bases and J by 2 bases, with 11 bases left in between. The CDR3 loop spans 14 amino acids. The CDR3 loop is CASSHSTSTYEQYF. In DNA form, the CDR3 reads TGTGCCAGCAGCCATTCGACATCTACCTACGAGCAGTACTTC.

The V call is TRBV2, the J call TRBJ2-1, with D possibly being TRBD2 (5 bases). Trimming took 6 bases from V and 0 from J, leaving 15 bases between them. The CDR3 consists of 16 residues. CDR1 and CDR2 from the germline V gene are SNHLY and FYNNEI. CDR3 sequence reads: CASSRTFLSSYNEQFF. CDR3 nucleotide sequence: TGTGCCAGCAGCCGGACTTTCCTGAGCTCCTACAATGAGCAGTTCTTC.

A note on this clone: One end of the junction is discordant with germline, which a read error may explain. This chain connects TRBV27 to TRBJ2-7, with 8 bases identical to TRBD1. The length of the CDR3 is 15 residues. Germline V gene data show CDR1 as MNHEY and CDR2 as SMNVEV (reference sequence). CDR3 residues: CASSLTGEALYVQYF. In DNA form, the CDR3 reads TGTGCCAGCAGTTTGACAGGGGAGGCCCTCTACGTGCAGTACTTC.

The chain uses TRBV4-1 and TRBJ2-5; TRBD2 matches at 14 bases. Germline CDR1 reads MGHRA; CDR2 reads YSYEKL. J lost 0 bases, V lost 3 bases, and 9 bases had no gene match. CDR3 length equals 19 residues. CDR3 sequence reads: CASSHPRLAGGDNQETQYF. Written as DNA, the CDR3 is TGCGCCAGCAGCCACCCCCGACTAGCGGGAGGGGACAACCAAGAGACCCAGTACTTC.

This chain links TRBV5-1 with TRBJ2-6, with 8 bases aligning to TRBD1. This CDR3 has 19 amino acids. V lost 2 bases to trimming and J lost 0 bases; unmatched junction nucleotides: 10. Germline V gives CDR1 SGHRS, CDR2 YFSETQ. In nucleotides, the CDR3 is TGCGCCAGCAGCTTAATAACAGGGGGAGGTAGCTCTGGGGCCAACGTCCTGACTTTC. Its protein is CASSLITGGGSSGANVLTF. The variable domain in full, with the rest retrieved from reference TRBV5-1 and TRBJ2-6, is KAGVTQTPRYLIKTRGQQVTLSCSPISGHRSVSWYQQTPGQGLQFLFEYFSETQRNKGNFPGRFSGRQFSNSRSEMNVSTLELGDSALYLCASSLITGGGSSGANVLTFGAGSRLTVL.

The V call is TRBV4-3, the J call TRBJ2-3; 9 positions agree with TRBD2. The CDR3 contains 16 residues. CDR1 LGHNA and CDR2 YSLEER come from the germline V gene. Trimming removed 4 bases from V and 5 bases from J; junction bases left unmatched: 10. Here the CDR3 DNA reads TGCGCCAGCAGCCGCATATGGGGGCGGGAGGGAGATACGCAGTATTTT. This gives the protein CASSRIWGREGDTQYF.

The CDR3 loop is CASSYSASSYNEQFF. Here the CDR3 DNA reads TGTGCCAGCAGTTACTCCGCCAGCTCCTACAATGAGCAGTTCTTC. The genes are TRBV6-6 and TRBJ2-1; unclear D gene. The CDR3 loop spans 15 amino acids. CDR1 is MNHNY, CDR2 SVGAGI, per germline (reference sequence). Trimming pared 0 bases from V and 0 bases from J, leaving 6 bases between.

This clone was observed once. The rearrangement uses TRBV5-4 and TRBJ2-1; D is possibly TRBD1 (5 bases). The length of the CDR3 is 15 residues. Germline CDR1 is SGHNT and CDR2 is YYREEE (reference sequence). Deletions cut 3 bases from V and 5 bases from J, with 15 bases between. The CDR3: CASSYLTAMDNEQFF. The CDR3 DNA is TGTGCCAGCAGCTACCTGACAGCGATGGACAATGAGCAGTTCTTC.

This clone was counted a single time. V usage is TRBV4-3 and J usage is TRBJ2-1, with 12 bases identical to TRBD2. Germline V lookup: CDR1 LGHNA, CDR2 YSLEER. V shed 4 bases, J shed 9 bases, and the junction held 10 bases outside the gene matches. The CDR3 length is 16 residues. DNA for the CDR3: TGCGCCAGCAGCCCACTAGGACTAGCGGGGAGGGCTGAGCAGTTCTTC. It codes for CASSPLGLAGRAEQFF.

The rearrangement links TRBV5-8 to TRBJ1-5; D perhaps matches TRBD1 (6 bases). V lost 0 bases and J 5 bases, leaving 15 bases between the germline ends. Germline CDR1 is SGHTS and CDR2 is YDEGEE. The CDR3 consists of 16 residues. In DNA form, the CDR3 reads TGTGCCAGCAGCTTGGACGCAGGGGATTTCGATCAGCCCCAGCATTTT. It translates to CASSLDAGDFDQPQHF.